The 25 T cell receptor beta chains listed next were all sequenced from one sample in a study of T cells after yellow fever vaccination. TCRdb passed the 5' RACE reads through MiXCR, listing each CDR3 protein once. This sample has roughly 110,000 distinct CDR3 sequences, with more than 7.5% found just once. Sample: CD8+ T cells sorted from PBMCs, taken 45 days after the yellow fever booster vaccination. These receptors came from a young man who received the YFV17D yellow fever vaccine.

CDR3 DNA: TGTGCCAGCAAGTGGGCAGGGGTCGATGAGCAGTTCTTC. Amino acid sequence: CASKWAGVDEQFF. V is TRBV7-9 and J is TRBJ2-1, with D perhaps matching TRBD1 (6 bases). The CDR3 spans 13 residues. The germline V gene has CDR1 SEHNR and CDR2 FQNEAQ (reference sequence). The V gene lost 7 bases and the J gene lost 8 bases, with 15 bases spanning the gap.

This clonotype turned up a few times. The chain carries TRBV29-1 and TRBJ2-5; maybe TRBD1 (7 bases). Germline V lookup: CDR1 SQVTM, CDR2 ANQGSEA. CDR3 length equals 18 residues. V gave up 1 base and J gave up 4 bases, with 25 bases separating them. The CDR3 is CSVEVGPFRGQGGETQYF. CDR3 nucleotide sequence: TGCAGCGTTGAAGTTGGACCCTTCAGGGGCCAGGGGGGAGAGACCCAGTACTTC.

This clonotype was detected ten times or more. The chain links TRBV14 to TRBJ2-1; TRBD1 aligns across 8 bases. The CDR3 has 16 residues. The germline V gene has CDR1 SGHDN and CDR2 FVKESK. Trimming at V came to 1 base and at J to 7 bases, leaving 9 bases not matched to a gene. The CDR3 DNA sequence: TGTGCCAGCAGCCAAGTCGGCAGGGGGCCTCTTAATGAGCAGTTCTTC. This gives the protein CASSQVGRGPLNEQFF.

V usage is TRBV30 and J usage is TRBJ2-2; D might be TRBD1 or TRBD2, each matching 6 bases. CDR3 length: 18 residues. Trimming shortened V by 8 bases and J by 1 base, and 26 bases separated the two germline ends. Germline loops: CDR1 GTSNPN, CDR2 SVGIG (reference sequence). CDR3 sequence: CAGTTGILEGVNTGELFF. The CDR3 DNA reads TGTGCCGGGACAACAGGAATCCTGGAGGGGGTGAACACCGGGGAGCTGTTTTTT.

This clonotype was seen only a few times. The chain couples TRBV27 to TRBJ2-6, with unresolved D. Germline assignment: CDR1 MNHEY and CDR2 SMNVEV (reference sequence). The CDR3 covers 15 residues. Trimming left V 0 bases short and J 0 bases short, with 3 bases between. The CDR3 sequence: CASSLSSSGANVLTF. The CDR3 nucleotides read TGTGCCAGCAGTTTATCCAGCTCTGGGGCCAACGTCCTGACTTTC.

This clonotype was seen ten or more times. V and J are TRBV6-2 or TRBV6-3 and TRBJ2-1; 7 nucleotides match TRBD1. The CDR3 spans 13 residues. Germline CDR1 and CDR2: MNHEY and SVGEGT. Unmatched junction bases numbered 6, after V lost 6 bases and J lost 7 bases. The CDR3 region is CASRTAGGNEQFF. Here the CDR3 DNA reads TGTGCCAGCAGGACGGCAGGGGGTAATGAGCAGTTCTTC.

The chain employs TRBV15 and TRBJ1-5; D is unresolved. Trimming removed 0 bases at V and 8 bases at J, with 17 bases between. The germline CDR1 and CDR2 sequences are LNHNV and YYDKDF (reference sequence). The CDR3 sequence is 16 residues long. The CDR3 sequence: CATSRDLSTGLEPQHF. As DNA, the CDR3 is TGTGCCACCAGCAGAGATTTATCCACGGGGTTGGAGCCCCAGCATTTT.

Many counts were recorded for this clonotype. The chain couples TRBV3-1 to TRBJ2-2; D is unclear. Germline CDR1 and CDR2: LGHDT and YNNKEL (reference sequence). V dropped 0 bases and J dropped 4 bases, with 9 bases sitting between them. There are 15 residues in the CDR3. The CDR3 spells CASSQEGPGTGELFF. As DNA, the CDR3 is TGTGCCAGCAGCCAAGAGGGCCCAGGCACCGGGGAGCTGTTTTTT.

The chain joins TRBV9 to TRBJ2-7; TRBD2 agrees at 9 bases. V dropped 2 bases and J dropped 3; count of bases not matched to a gene: 12. The germline gives CDR1 SGDLS, CDR2 YYNGEE. The CDR3 consists of 17 residues. In DNA form, the CDR3 reads TGTGCCAGCAGCGTGGGGGGGGGAGCGGGAGGCTACTACGAGCAGTACTTC. This gives the protein CASSVGGGAGGYYEQYF.

A note on this clonotype: One end of the junction is discordant with germline, which a read error may explain. V is TRBV2 and J is TRBJ2-1; TRBD2 agrees at 13 bases. The CDR3 runs 18 residues. From germline, CDR1 is SNHLY and CDR2 FYNNEI. CDR3 protein: CACSSGTSGRAVYNEQFF. In DNA form, the CDR3 reads TGTGCCTGCAGTTCAGGAACTAGCGGGAGGGCCGTATACAATGAGCAGTTCTTC.

The V call is TRBV4-3, the J call TRBJ2-4; D is perhaps TRBD1 (5 bases). The CDR3 has 15 amino acids. Trimming pared 0 bases from V and 6 bases from J, leaving 12 bases between. The V gene's germline CDR1 is LGHNA and CDR2 YSLEER. The CDR3 is CASSQDVGDPNIQYF. The CDR3 nucleotides read TGCGCCAGCAGCCAAGATGTAGGGGATCCAAACATTCAGTACTTC.

There are many counts of this clonotype. This sequence joins TRBV20-1 and TRBJ2-7; D possibly uses TRBD1 or TRBD2 (6 bases each). In germline, CDR1 is DFQATT, CDR2 SNEGSKA (reference sequence). Trimming stripped 5 bases from V and 4 bases from J, with 18 bases between. The length of the CDR3 is 14 residues. The CDR3 spells CSAPGGRGLYEQYF. As DNA, the CDR3 is TGCAGTGCTCCGGGCGGCAGGGGACTTTACGAGCAGTACTTC.

This clonotype was seen many times. This chain connects TRBV29-1 to TRBJ2-7, with D tentatively TRBD1 or TRBD2 (5 bases each). Trimming left V 4 bases short and J 2 bases short, with 12 bases between. This CDR3 contains 13 residues. Germline loops: CDR1 SQVTM, CDR2 ANQGSEA. The DNA for the CDR3 is TGCAGCGTTGGTATAGAGGGGACCTACGAGCAGTACTTC. Translating gives CSVGIEGTYEQYF.

This clonotype was counted many times. The gene calls are TRBV5-1 and TRBJ1-5; D is perhaps TRBD1 (5 bases). Germline CDR1 is SGHRS and CDR2 is YFSETQ. The CDR3 covers 16 residues. Trimming removed 0 bases from V and 5 bases from J, with 15 bases in between. The CDR3 here is CASSLELQGKDQPQHF. For the CDR3, the DNA is TGCGCCAGCAGCTTGGAATTGCAGGGTAAGGATCAGCCCCAGCATTTT.

The sample holds many counts of this clonotype. The J gene is TRBJ2-5, the V gene TRBV20-1; 9 bases map to TRBD2. V was clipped by 5 bases and J by 2 bases; unmatched bases: 9. Looked up from germline, CDR1 is DFQATT and CDR2 is SNEGSKA (reference sequence). This CDR3 contains 15 residues. This CDR3 reads CSASPRLAAQETQYF. For the CDR3, the DNA is TGCAGTGCTTCCCCCAGACTAGCGGCTCAAGAGACCCAGTACTTC.

The V gene is TRBV7-6, the J gene TRBJ2-7, with D possibly matching TRBD2 (5 bases). This CDR3 comprises 13 residues. Deletions cut 4 bases from V and 3 bases from J, with 10 bases between. Per germline, CDR1 SGHVS and CDR2 FNYEAQ. The CDR3 nucleotides read TGTGCCAGCAGCTCGGACTTAGACTACGAGCAGTACTTC. As protein: CASSSDLDYEQYF.

At least ten counts were recorded for this clonotype. The rearrangement uses TRBV29-1 and TRBJ2-1; no reliable D call. V lost 3 bases and J lost 0, with 9 bases in between. The CDR3 has 14 amino acids. CDR1 and CDR2 (germline): SQVTM, ANQGSEA. Here the CDR3 DNA reads TGCAGCGTTGAGGAGAATAGCTCCTACAATGAGCAGTTCTTC. Translation: CSVEENSSYNEQFF.

This clonotype was counted at least ten times. The V call is TRBV15, the J call TRBJ2-1, with unresolved D. The CDR3 covers 12 residues. V lost 6 bases and J lost 5, with 8 bases in between. Germline CDR1 and CDR2: LNHNV and YYDKDF (reference sequence). CDR3 nucleotides: TGTGCCACCAGTCTTAGGAACAATGAGCAGTTCTTC. It encodes CATSLRNNEQFF.

This clonotype appeared many times. J is TRBJ1-1 and V is TRBV11-2, with 7 bases lining up with TRBD1. The CDR3 is 16 amino acids. Germline CDR1 reads SGHAT; CDR2 reads FQNNGV. J gave up 4 bases and V 6 bases, and 14 bases lay outside the gene matches. CDR3 sequence (DNA): TGTGCCAGCAGACTATTGTTCACAGGGGTTGGCACTGAAGCTTTCTTT. As protein: CASRLLFTGVGTEAFF.

This clonotype was observed at least ten times. This chain links TRBV7-2 with TRBJ2-7, with D possibly matching TRBD2 (6 bases). V was pared by 3 bases and J by 3 bases, with 9 bases between. CDR1 and CDR2 from the germline V gene are SGHTA and FQGNSA. There are 13 residues in the CDR3. The CDR3, as DNA: TGTGCCAGCAGCTTCGGGACTTTCTACGAGCAGTACTTC. Translated: CASSFGTFYEQYF. The whole variable domain, remainder taken from reference TRBV7-2 and TRBJ2-7, is GAGVSQSPSNKVTEKGKDVELRCDPISGHTALYWYRQSLGQGLEFLIYFQGNSAPDKSGLPSDRFSAERTGGSVSTLTIQRTQQEDSAVYLCASSFGTFYEQYFGPGTRLTVT.

The table lists this clonotype with a few counts. This sequence joins TRBV7-9 and TRBJ1-1; D perhaps matches TRBD1 (6 bases). The CDR3 runs 14 residues. V gave up 7 bases and J gave up 5 bases, with 17 bases separating them. From germline, CDR1 is SEHNR and CDR2 FQNEAQ (reference sequence). CDR3 loop: CASTKAGEGTEAFF. The CDR3 DNA reads as TGTGCCAGCACCAAGGCAGGGGAGGGAACTGAAGCTTTCTTT.

This chain connects TRBV6-5 to TRBJ2-1, with D perhaps assigned TRBD1 or TRBD2 (7 bases each). Trimming removed 4 bases at V and 10 bases at J, with 14 bases between. The CDR3 spans 13 residues. Germline V lookup: CDR1 MNHEY, CDR2 SVGAGI. CDR3 residues: CASSLTQGGEQFF. Here the CDR3 DNA reads TGTGCCAGCAGTTTGACTCAGGGGGGGGAGCAGTTCTTC.

This clonotype has ten or more counts. The chain is built from TRBV5-5 and TRBJ2-4, with TRBD2 as a possible D gene (6 bases). CDR1 and CDR2 (germline): SGHKS, YYEKEE (reference sequence). The CDR3 has 15 residues. The V and J ends lost 3 bases and 7 bases respectively, with 17 bases between them. CDR3 sequence reads: CASSSPIAAVNIQYF. Written as DNA, the CDR3 is TGTGCCAGCAGCTCGCCCATAGCGGCAGTCAACATTCAGTACTTC.

The table lists this clonotype with many counts. This rearrangement joins TRBV7-8 to TRBJ2-1, with D possibly TRBD1 on 7 matching bases. The CDR3 has 15 amino acids. The V end lost 6 bases, the J end lost 2 bases, and 14 bases lay between the germline ends. Per the germline V gene, CDR1 is SGHVS and CDR2 is FQNEAQ. CDR3 loop: CASSFGGQPYNEQFF. CDR3 coding DNA: TGTGCCAGCAGTTTCGGGGGACAGCCCTACAATGAGCAGTTCTTC. Combining the CDR3 with reference TRBV7-8 and TRBJ2-1 gives the whole variable domain GAGVSQSPRYKVAKRGQDVALRCDPISGHVSLFWYQQALGQGPEFLTYFQNEAQLDKSGLPSDRFFAERPEGSVSTLKIQRTQQEDSAVYLCASSFGGQPYNEQFFGPGTRLTVL.

Ten or more counts support this clonotype. The chain links TRBV12-3 or TRBV12-4 to TRBJ2-3; D is possibly TRBD2 (6 bases). With 3 bases removed from V and 2 bases from J, the gap between germline ends came to 15 bases. This CDR3 contains 16 residues. The CDR3 reads CASSFQLAIPTDTQYF. DNA for the CDR3: TGTGCCAGCAGTTTTCAACTAGCAATACCCACAGATACGCAGTATTTT.